These 4 T cell receptor beta chains originate from one sample sequenced in a study of cytomegalovirus exposure and HLA in healthy donors. Libraries were prepared by immunoSEQ multiplex PCR; TCRdb keeps only in-frame clonotypes and omits some of them. This sample has tens of thousands of clones, with about nine tenths found just once. Input material: PBMCs. The receptors were gathered from a man aged 18 to 29 in good health and CMV-seronegative.

V is TRBV11-2 and J is TRBJ2-2, with 11 bases identical to TRBD1. The CDR3 has 15 amino acids. V dropped 4 bases and J dropped 3; count of bases not matched to a gene: 1. CDR1 is SGHAT, CDR2 FQNNGV, per germline. The CDR3 loop is CASSWGQGDTGELFF. CDR3 in DNA: TGTGCCAGCAGCTGGGGACAGGGGGACACCGGGGAGCTGTTTTTT.

This clone was seen a few times. The V and J genes are TRBV28 and TRBJ2-1; possible D gene TRBD2, 5 bases. The CDR3 runs 17 residues. V was shortened by 8 bases and J by 1 base, with 21 bases between the two germline ends. In germline, CDR1 is MDHEN, CDR2 SYDVKM. The CDR3 coding sequence is TGTGCCAGCCCTCCTCTTGGGGAGCCGCGGTCCTACAATGAGCAGTTCTTC. Residues: CASPPLGEPRSYNEQFF.

The chain has TRBV9 and TRBJ1-2; D is ambiguous. This CDR3 region has 13 residues. The germline V gene encodes CDR1 SGDLS and CDR2 YYNGEE. V lost 3 bases to trimming and J lost 6 bases, with 12 bases between them. The CDR3 reads CASSGRDSHGYTF. CDR3 coding DNA: TGTGCCAGCAGCGGCCGGGATTCTCATGGCTACACCTTC.

DNA for the CDR3: TGTGCCAGCCAGCCGGACAGGCTGAGAACCGGGGAGCTGTTTTTT. Its translation: CASQPDRLRTGELFF. The chain carries TRBV28 and TRBJ2-2; 7 nucleotides line up with TRBD1. This CDR3 is built from 15 residues. J was trimmed by 5 bases and V by 8 bases; bases with no gene match: 11. The germline CDR1 and CDR2 sequences are MDHEN and SYDVKM.